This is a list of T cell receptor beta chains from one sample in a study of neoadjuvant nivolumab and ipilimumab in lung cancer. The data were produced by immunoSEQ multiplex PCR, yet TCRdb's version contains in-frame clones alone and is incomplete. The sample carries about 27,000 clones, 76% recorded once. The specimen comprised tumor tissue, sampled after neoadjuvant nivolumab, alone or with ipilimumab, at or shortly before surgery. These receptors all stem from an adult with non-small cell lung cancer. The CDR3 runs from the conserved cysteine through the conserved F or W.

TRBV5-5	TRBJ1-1	CASIQDTEAFF
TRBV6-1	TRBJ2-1	CASSPYISSYNEQFF
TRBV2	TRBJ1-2	CASSALWGYGYTF
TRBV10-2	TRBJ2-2	CASSAGQRNTGELFF
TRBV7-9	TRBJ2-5	CASSPERGRGNQETQYF
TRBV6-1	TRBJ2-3	CASSEIARFNTQYF
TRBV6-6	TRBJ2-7	CASGLRVIDEQYF
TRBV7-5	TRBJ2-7	CARSFPGLAGVYEQYF
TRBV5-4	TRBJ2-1	CASSPSGQAYNEQFF
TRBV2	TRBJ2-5	CASSYGTSGRETQYF
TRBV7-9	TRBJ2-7	CASSLRGDRAYYEQYF
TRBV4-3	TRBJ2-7	CASSQEGTDSSYEQYF
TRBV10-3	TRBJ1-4	CAISDGPGGASGKLFF
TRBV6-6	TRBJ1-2	CASSYSVDNYGYTF